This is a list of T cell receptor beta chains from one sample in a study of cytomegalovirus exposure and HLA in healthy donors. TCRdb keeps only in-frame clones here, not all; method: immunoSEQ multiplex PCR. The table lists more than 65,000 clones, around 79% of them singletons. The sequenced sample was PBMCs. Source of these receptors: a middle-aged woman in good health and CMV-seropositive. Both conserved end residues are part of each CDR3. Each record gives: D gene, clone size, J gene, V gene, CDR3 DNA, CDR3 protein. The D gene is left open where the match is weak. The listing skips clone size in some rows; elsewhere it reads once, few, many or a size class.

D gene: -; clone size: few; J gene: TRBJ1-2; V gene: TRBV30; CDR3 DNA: TGTGCCTGGAACCTGGGGGCTTGGTATGGCTACACCTTC; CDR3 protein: CAWNLGAWYGYTF
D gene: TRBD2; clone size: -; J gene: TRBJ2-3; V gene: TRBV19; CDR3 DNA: TGTGCCAGTAGTATTGCTCTAGCGGGGGGGCCTAGCACAGATACGCAGTATTTT; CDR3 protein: CASSIALAGGPSTDTQYF
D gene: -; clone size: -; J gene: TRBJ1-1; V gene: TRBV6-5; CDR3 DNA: TGTGCCAGCAGTTACTCGGGGAGGAACACTGAAGCTTTCTTT; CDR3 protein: CASSYSGRNTEAFF
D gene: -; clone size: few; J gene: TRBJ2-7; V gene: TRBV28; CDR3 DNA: TGTGCCAGCAGTGACGCCGGGAGCTTCCAATACGAGCAGTACTTC; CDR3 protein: CASSDAGSFQYEQYF
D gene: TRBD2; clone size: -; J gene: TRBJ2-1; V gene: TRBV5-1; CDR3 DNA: TGCGCCAGCAGCTCCGTAGCGGGGGGGCCCAATGAGCAGTTCTTC; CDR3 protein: CASSSVAGGPNEQFF
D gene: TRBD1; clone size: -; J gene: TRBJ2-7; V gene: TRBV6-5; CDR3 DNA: TGTGCCAGCAGTCCCGACAGGGGCTACGAGCAGTACTTC; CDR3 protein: CASSPDRGYEQYF
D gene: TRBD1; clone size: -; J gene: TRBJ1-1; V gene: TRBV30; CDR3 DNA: TGTGCCTTAGACAGGGGTTGGGACACTGAAGCTTTCTTT; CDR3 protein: CALDRGWDTEAFF
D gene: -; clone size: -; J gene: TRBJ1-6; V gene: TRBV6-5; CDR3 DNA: TGTGCCAGCAGTTACCAAGGGGCGAGTTCACCCCTCCACTTT; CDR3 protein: CASSYQGASSPLHF
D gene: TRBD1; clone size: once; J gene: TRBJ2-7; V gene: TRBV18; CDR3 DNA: TGTGCCAGCTCACGAGGGGGCGGTGAGCAGTACTTC; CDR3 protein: CASSRGGGEQYF
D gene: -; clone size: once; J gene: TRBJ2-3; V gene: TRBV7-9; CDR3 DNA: TGTGCCAGCAGTCGGGGGACAGATACGCAGTATTTT; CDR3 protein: CASSRGTDTQYF
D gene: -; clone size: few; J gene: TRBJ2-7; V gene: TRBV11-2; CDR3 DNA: TGTGCCAGCAGAATCGGTGCGGGGGCCGGCGAGCAGTACTTC; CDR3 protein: CASRIGAGAGEQYF
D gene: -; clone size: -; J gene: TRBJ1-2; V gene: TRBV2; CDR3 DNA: TGTGCACTCCGGGTTCTCTATGGCTACACCTTC; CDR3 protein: CALRVLYGYTF
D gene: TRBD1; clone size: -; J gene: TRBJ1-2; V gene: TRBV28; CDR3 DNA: TGTGCCAGCAGCCGCGCAGGGACAGGCAACTATGGCTACACCTTC; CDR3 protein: CASSRAGTGNYGYTF
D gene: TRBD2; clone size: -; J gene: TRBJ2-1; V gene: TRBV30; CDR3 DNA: TGTGCCTTGCAAGGACTAGCGAATACGAATGAGCAGTTCTTC; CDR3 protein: CALQGLANTNEQFF
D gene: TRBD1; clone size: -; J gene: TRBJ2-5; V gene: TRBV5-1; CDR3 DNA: TGCGCCAGCAGCTTGGCCACAGGGGGGCAAGAGACCCAGTACTTC; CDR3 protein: CASSLATGGQETQYF
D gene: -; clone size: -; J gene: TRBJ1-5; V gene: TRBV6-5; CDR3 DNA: TGTGCCAGCAGTAAGGGGTCGACGGGCAATCAGCCCCAGCATTTT; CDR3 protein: CASSKGSTGNQPQHF
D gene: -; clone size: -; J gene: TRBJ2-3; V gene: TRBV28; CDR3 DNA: TGTGCCAGCAGCCGTACGGGGGAGATGACAGATACGCAGTATTTT; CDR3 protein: CASSRTGEMTDTQYF